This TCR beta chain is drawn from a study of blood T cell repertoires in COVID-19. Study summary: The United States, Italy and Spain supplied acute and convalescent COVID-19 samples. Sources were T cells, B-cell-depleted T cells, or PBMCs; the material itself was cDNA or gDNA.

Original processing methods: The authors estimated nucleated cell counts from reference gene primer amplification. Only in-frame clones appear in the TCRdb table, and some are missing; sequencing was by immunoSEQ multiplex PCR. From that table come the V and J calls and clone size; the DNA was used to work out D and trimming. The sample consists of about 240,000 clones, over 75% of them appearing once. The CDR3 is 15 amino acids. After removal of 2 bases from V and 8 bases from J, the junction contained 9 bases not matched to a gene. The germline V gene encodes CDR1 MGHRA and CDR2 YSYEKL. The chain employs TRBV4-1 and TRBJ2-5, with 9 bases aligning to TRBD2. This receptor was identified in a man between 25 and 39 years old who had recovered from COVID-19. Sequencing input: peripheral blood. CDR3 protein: CASSQRGGGASTQYF. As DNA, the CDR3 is TGCGCCAGCAGCCAAAGGGGCGGGGGGGCCAGTACCCAGTACTTC.